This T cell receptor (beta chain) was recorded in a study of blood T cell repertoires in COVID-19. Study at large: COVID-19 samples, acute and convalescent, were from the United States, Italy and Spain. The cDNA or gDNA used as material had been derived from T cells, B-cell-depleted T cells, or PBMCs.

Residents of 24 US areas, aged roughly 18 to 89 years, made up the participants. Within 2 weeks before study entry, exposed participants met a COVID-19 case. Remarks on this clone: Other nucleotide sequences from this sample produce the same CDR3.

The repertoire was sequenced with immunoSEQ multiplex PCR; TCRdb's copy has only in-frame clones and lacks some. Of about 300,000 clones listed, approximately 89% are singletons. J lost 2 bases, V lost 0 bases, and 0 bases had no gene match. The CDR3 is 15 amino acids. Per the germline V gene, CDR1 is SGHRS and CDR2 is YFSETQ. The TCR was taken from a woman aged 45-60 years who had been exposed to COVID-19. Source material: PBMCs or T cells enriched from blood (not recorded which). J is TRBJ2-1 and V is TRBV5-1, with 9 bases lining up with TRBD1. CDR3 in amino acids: CASSLGQGAYNEQFF. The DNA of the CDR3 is TGCGCCAGCAGCTTGGGACAGGGGGCCTACAATGAGCAGTTCTTC.